These T cell receptor beta chains were read from a single sample in a study of shared clonotypes between healthy human individuals. Measured with immunoSEQ multiplex PCR; TCRdb has only the in-frame clones, and not every one. Here the sample spans fewer than 130,000 clones, approximately 70% being singletons. Sequencing input: memory CD8+ T cells sorted from blood. All receptors derive from a woman aged 30 to 39 in good health. CDR3s include the opening cysteine and the closing phenylalanine or tryptophan. Each record gives: D gene, J gene, clone size, CDR3 length, V gene, CDR3 protein, CDR3 DNA. D genes are given only for firm matches. Not all rows give a size; the values are once, few, many and, for expanded clones, a class.

.,TRBJ1-4,.,13,TRBV6-1,CASSFRAHEKLFF,TGTGCCAGCAGTTTCAGGGCTCATGAAAAACTGTTTTTT
TRBD2,TRBJ2-7,.,14,TRBV4-2,CASSPATSGNWQYF,TGTGCCAGCAGCCCGGCTACTAGCGGGAACTGGCAGTACTTC
.,TRBJ1-3,.,15,TRBV4-1,CASSQERGAGNTIYF,TGCGCCAGCAGCCAAGAAAGAGGAGCTGGAAACACCATATATTTT
.,TRBJ2-1,.,15,TRBV5-8,CASSLAGPITREQFF,TGTGCCAGCAGCTTGGCGGGACCAATTACACGTGAGCAGTTCTTC
.,TRBJ2-7,.,15,TRBV7-9,CASSSDRDNPYEQYF,TGTGCCAGCAGCTCGGACCGGGACAATCCCTACGAGCAGTACTTC
TRBD1,TRBJ1-2,.,15,TRBV4-1,CASSQETGGYYGYTF,TGCGCCAGCAGCCAAGAAACAGGGGGTTACTATGGCTACACCTTC
.,TRBJ1-5,.,18,TRBV6-1,CASSEYGLSGHATGPQHF,TGTGCCAGCAGTGAATATGGCCTTTCAGGACACGCTACGGGCCCCCAGCATTTT
.,TRBJ2-3,.,12,TRBV13,CASSLVGDTQYF,TGTGCCAGCAGCTTAGTGGGCGATACGCAGTATTTT
.,TRBJ1-5,.,12,TRBV9,CASSVEHQPQHF,TGTGCCAGCAGCGTAGAGCATCAGCCCCAGCATTTT
TRBD2,TRBJ2-1,.,14,TRBV2,CATPGLAGVNEQFF,TGTGCCACACCGGGACTAGCGGGAGTAAATGAGCAGTTCTTC
.,TRBJ1-2,many,18,TRBV28,CASSFSPFTGSDDYGYTF,TGTGCCAGCAGTTTTTCCCCGTTCACAGGGTCGGACGACTATGGCTACACCTTC
.,TRBJ2-7,once,16,TRBV27,CASSLQGGSYYYEQYF,TGTGCCAGCAGTTTGCAAGGGGGGAGCTACTACTACGAGCAGTACTTC
TRBD1,TRBJ1-5,.,16,TRBV7-9,CASSQQRGQGDQPQHF,TGTGCCAGCAGCCAACAGAGGGGGCAGGGAGATCAGCCCCAGCATTTT
.,TRBJ1-2,.,18,TRBV11-2,CASSLGRRREGNYYGYTF,TGTGCCAGCAGCTTAGGCCGTCGGAGGGAAGGGAATTATTATGGCTACACCTTC
.,TRBJ2-7,many,13,TRBV7-2,CASSLASSYEQYF,TGTGCCAGCAGCTTAGCGTCCAGCTACGAGCAGTACTTC
.,TRBJ2-7,few,13,TRBV27,CASRKADSYEQYF,TGTGCCAGCAGAAAAGCCGATTCCTACGAGCAGTACTTC
.,TRBJ1-4,few,17,TRBV4-1,CASSQDKWDATNEKLFF,TGCGCCAGCAGCCAAGATAAATGGGACGCAACTAATGAAAAACTGTTTTTT
TRBD1,TRBJ2-7,.,12,TRBV11-2,CASTSLGTGIYF,TGTGCCAGCACCTCGTTAGGGACAGGGATCTACTTC
TRBD2,TRBJ2-1,.,16,TRBV5-1,CASSLVSAGGKNEQFF,TGCGCCAGCAGCTTGGTCTCAGCGGGAGGGAAAAATGAGCAGTTCTTC
TRBD2,TRBJ2-7,.,15,TRBV9,CASSPTGGRGYEQYF,TGTGCCAGCAGCCCAACCGGCGGGAGAGGCTACGAGCAGTACTTC
TRBD1,TRBJ1-4,.,16,TRBV7-9,CASSLASRGRNEKLFF,TGTGCCAGCAGCTTAGCTTCGAGGGGGCGGAATGAAAAACTGTTTTTT
.,TRBJ2-2,.,15,TRBV30,CAWSVMGRDTGELFF,TGTGCCTGGAGTGTTATGGGCCGGGACACCGGGGAGCTGTTTTTT
.,TRBJ2-7,.,14,TRBV9,CASSFGTASYEQYF,TGTGCCAGCAGCTTTGGGACTGCGTCCTACGAGCAGTACTTC
TRBD2,TRBJ2-3,.,17,TRBV7-8,CASSLDPSGSGTDTQYF,TGTGCCAGCAGCTTAGACCCTAGCGGGAGTGGAACAGATACGCAGTATTTT
.,TRBJ2-3,.,17,TRBV19,CASSPRLLAGSTDTQYF,TGTGCCAGTAGTCCCCGGTTACTAGCTGGAAGCACAGATACGCAGTATTTT
.,TRBJ2-6,.,16,TRBV4-2,CASSQEDGAGANVLTF,TGTGCCAGCAGCCAAGAGGATGGGGCAGGGGCCAACGTCCTGACTTTC
.,TRBJ1-2,.,14,TRBV28,CASSQWTAGGGYTF,TGTGCCAGCAGTCAATGGACGGCGGGAGGAGGCTACACCTTC
.,TRBJ1-4,.,14,TRBV2,CASSELATNEKLFF,TGTGCCAGCAGCGAACTGGCAACTAATGAAAAACTGTTTTTT
TRBD1,TRBJ1-5,.,15,TRBV2,CASKGQGLNNQPQHF,TGTGCCAGCAAGGGACAGGGCTTGAACAATCAGCCCCAGCATTTT
TRBD1,TRBJ1-2,.,14,TRBV2,CASSDQGASYGYTF,TGTGCCAGCAGTGACCAGGGGGCTTCCTATGGCTACACCTTC
.,TRBJ2-2,few,15,TRBV10-3,CAISDNDWNTGELFF,TGTGCCATCAGTGATAATGACTGGAACACCGGGGAGCTGTTTTTT
.,TRBJ2-1,.,14,TRBV10-3,CAISEGRDHNEQFF,TGTGCCATCAGTGAGGGACGGGATCACAATGAGCAGTTCTTC
TRBD2,TRBJ2-3,once,14,TRBV9,CASSLAGASDTQYF,TGTGCCAGCAGCTTAGCGGGGGCCTCAGATACGCAGTATTTT